The source of this T cell receptor (beta chain) is a study of blood T cell repertoires in COVID-19. The assay was immunoSEQ multiplex PCR, and TCRdb's table has in-frame clones only and misses some. The sample records a few hundred thousand clones, 85% being singletons. The CDR3 sequence is 15 residues long. The germline gives CDR1 LGHDT, CDR2 YNNKEL (reference sequence). V shed 1 base and J shed 8 bases, with 15 bases lying between them. This sequence was found in a woman between 18 and 29 years old with acute or convalescent COVID-19. Sequencing was done on a sample of peripheral blood. V gene TRBV3-1 (or the pseudogene TRBV3-2) combines with J gene TRBJ2-1, with D perhaps matching TRBD1 (5 bases). CDR3 coding DNA: TGTGCCAGCAGCCAAGCAGACAGTCGGTGGTATGAGCAGTTCTTC. Its protein is CASSQADSRWYEQFF.